This T cell receptor (beta chain) was captured by sequencing in a study of vaccination and CD4 T cells after COVID-19. With respect to this clonotype: The antigen remains unidentified.

V shed 4 bases and J 4 bases; nucleotides not matched to a gene: 7. The CDR3 runs 15 residues. Germline V gives CDR1 LGHDT, CDR2 YNNKEL (reference sequence). Specified treatment: roughly 11-day PBMC culture with coronavirus spike peptide pools or control peptides (ViraFEST assay). Oncomine TCR Beta short-read sequencing was applied to DNA from cultured CD4+ T cells. TCRdb redid the calling of the PCR reads with MiXCR, one entry per CDR3 protein. This table has roughly 9,700 distinct CDR3 sequences, roughly three fifths appearing once. The sequenced sample consisted of CD4+ T cells from blood, cultured in vitro. This sequence was found in a human donor who had recovered from COVID-19. V is TRBV3-1 and J is TRBJ1-3; 7 positions match TRBD1. The CDR3 spells CASSLRQGRGNTIYF. CDR3 nucleotides: TGTGCCAGCAGCCTACGACAGGGACGGGGAAACACCATATATTTT.